The TCR beta chain under discussion was sequenced for a study of cytomegalovirus exposure and HLA in healthy donors. Trimming cost V 3 bases and J 5 bases, with 8 bases left between them. The CDR3 has 13 residues. Germline CDR1 and CDR2: SSHAT and FNYEAQ (reference sequence). Clones were sequenced by immunoSEQ multiplex PCR, and TCRdb holds only the in-frame ones, with some missing. This sample carries approximately 160,000 clones, approximately 84% of them seen once, and the ten largest clones take around 9.6%. The donors were part of the approximately 130-subject validation cohort, which stood apart from the 666-subject first cohort. Whole-study results and caveats: In vitro work confirmed that three CMV-associated chains recognize CMV antigens. TCR sequences were mostly rare, though some public TCRs occurred in many donors. The investigators catalogued 180 or so TCR beta chains as cytomegalovirus-associated.

This clone was counted once. Its antigen is undetermined. Distinct nucleotide sequences in the sample also encode this CDR3. Sequenced: PBMCs. The chain joins TRBV7-7 to TRBJ2-1; D is perhaps TRBD1 (6 bases). This sequence originates from a man between 25 and 39 years old in good health and CMV-seropositive. CDR3 residues: CASSLDRHNEQFF. DNA for the CDR3: TGTGCCAGCAGCTTGGACAGACACAATGAGCAGTTCTTC.